This T cell receptor (beta chain) comes out of a study of blood T cell repertoires in COVID-19. Germline CDR1 SQVTM, CDR2 ANQGSEA. The CDR3 consists of 15 residues. Recovered participants had two consecutive negative NP/OP PCR tests, healthcare professional clearance, or symptom resolution. Here immunoSEQ multiplex PCR was the method, and the copy in TCRdb shows in-frame clones only, minus some. Among approximately 230,000 clones listed, 86% were seen once. This receptor was taken from a man aged 35 to 55 who had recovered from COVID-19. The chain uses TRBV29-1 and TRBJ1-5; no clear D. Sequencing was done on a sample of PBMCs or T cells enriched from blood (not recorded which). CDR3 DNA: TGCAGTTACGGAATTGGAGCTATGAAAAATCAGCCCCAGCATTTT. This gives the protein CSYGIGAMKNQPQHF.